The T cell receptor (beta chain) under discussion was sequenced for a study of shared clonotypes between healthy human individuals. TCRdb's table, derived via immunoSEQ multiplex PCR, lists solely in-frame clones and lacks some. Of some 2.1 million clones listed, about 94% are singletons. Findings of the study overall: Sample collection involved blood only; tissue repertoires are likely different.

A word on this clone: Its antigen is unknown.

V lost 1 base to trimming and J lost 4 bases, with 11 bases between them. The CDR3 has 15 residues. Per the germline V gene, CDR1 is SGHTA and CDR2 is FQGNSA. Naive-designated CD8 cells lacked CD45RO, were positively enriched for CCR7, and omitted terminally differentiated effector memory CD45RA+ cells. The sample taken for sequencing was naive CD8+ T cells from PBMCs. This chain connects TRBV7-2 to TRBJ1-5, with D perhaps TRBD1 (5 bases). The sequence was obtained from a man aged 18 to 30 in good health. Some clones in this sample may be carry-over from other donors' samples. In DNA, the CDR3 is TGTGCCAGCAGCTTAGGGGCAGACAGAAATCAGCCCCAGCATTTT. Protein product: CASSLGADRNQPQHF.